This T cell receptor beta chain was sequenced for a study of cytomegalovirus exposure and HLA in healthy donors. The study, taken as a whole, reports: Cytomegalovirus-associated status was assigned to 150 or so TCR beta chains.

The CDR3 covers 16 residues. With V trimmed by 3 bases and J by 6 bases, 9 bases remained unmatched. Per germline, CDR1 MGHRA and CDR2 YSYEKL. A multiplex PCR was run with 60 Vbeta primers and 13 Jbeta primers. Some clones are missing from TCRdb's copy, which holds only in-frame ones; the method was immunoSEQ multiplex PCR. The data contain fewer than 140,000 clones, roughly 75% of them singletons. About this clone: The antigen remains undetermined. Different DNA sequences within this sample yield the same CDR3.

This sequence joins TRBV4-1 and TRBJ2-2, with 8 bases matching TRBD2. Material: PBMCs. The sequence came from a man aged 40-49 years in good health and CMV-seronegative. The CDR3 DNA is TGCGCCAGCAGCCAGGCCGGGGGGGGAGAGGCCGGGGAGCTGTTTTTT. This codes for CASSQAGGGEAGELFF.